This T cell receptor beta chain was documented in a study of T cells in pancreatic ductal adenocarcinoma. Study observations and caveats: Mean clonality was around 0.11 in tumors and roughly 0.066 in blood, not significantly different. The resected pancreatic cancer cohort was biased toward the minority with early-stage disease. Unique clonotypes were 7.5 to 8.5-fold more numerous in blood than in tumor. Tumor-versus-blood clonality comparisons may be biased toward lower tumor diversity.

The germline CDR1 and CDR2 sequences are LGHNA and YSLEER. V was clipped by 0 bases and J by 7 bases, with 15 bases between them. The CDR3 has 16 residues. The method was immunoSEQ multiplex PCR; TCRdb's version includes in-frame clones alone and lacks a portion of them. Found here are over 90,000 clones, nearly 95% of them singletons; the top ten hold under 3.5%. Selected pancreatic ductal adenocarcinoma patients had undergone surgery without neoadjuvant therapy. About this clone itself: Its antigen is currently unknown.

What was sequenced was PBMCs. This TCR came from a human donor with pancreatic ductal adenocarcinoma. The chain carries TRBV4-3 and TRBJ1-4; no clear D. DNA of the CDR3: TGCGCCAGCAGCCAAGATTATAGAGGGATTGGTGAAAAACTGTTTTTT. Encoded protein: CASSQDYRGIGEKLFF.